These T cell receptor beta chains were read from a single sample in a study of blood T cell repertoires in COVID-19. Data came from immunoSEQ multiplex PCR; TCRdb stores just in-frame clones and leaves some out. The sample carries around 260,000 clones, around 88% recorded once. The sequencing input was peripheral blood. The receptors stem from a man aged 25-45 years with active or convalescent COVID-19. Both conserved end residues are part of each CDR3. Each record gives: V gene, J gene, CDR3 length, D gene, clone size, CDR3 protein, CDR3 DNA. D genes are given only for firm matches. Size tells how often a clone was seen (once, few, many) or the class of an expanded clone, and some rows leave it out.

v_call: TRBV7-2
j_call: TRBJ1-3
cdr3_length: 17
d_call: TRBD1
clone_size: .
cdr3_aa: CASSTYLGDRPGNTIYF
cdr3_nt: TGTGCCAGCAGCACCTACCTTGGGGACAGACCTGGAAACACCATATATTTT

v_call: TRBV7-9
j_call: TRBJ1-1
cdr3_length: 15
d_call: TRBD1
clone_size: .
cdr3_aa: CASSLVFGTGTEAFF
cdr3_nt: TGTGCCAGCAGCTTAGTTTTTGGGACAGGCACTGAAGCTTTCTTT

v_call: TRBV5-1
j_call: TRBJ2-7
cdr3_length: 14
d_call: TRBD1
clone_size: .
cdr3_aa: CASSLFGQGYEQYF
cdr3_nt: TGCGCCAGCAGCTTGTTTGGACAGGGGTACGAGCAGTACTTC

v_call: TRBV12-3/TRBV12-4
j_call: TRBJ1-6
cdr3_length: 12
d_call: .
clone_size: .
cdr3_aa: CASRKANSPLHF
cdr3_nt: TGTGCCAGCAGGAAAGCTAATTCACCCCTCCACTTT

v_call: TRBV24-1
j_call: TRBJ1-4
cdr3_length: 19
d_call: TRBD1
clone_size: .
cdr3_aa: CATSDFSPTGGPTNEKLFF
cdr3_nt: TGTGCCACCAGTGATTTCTCCCCGACAGGGGGCCCAACTAATGAAAAACTGTTTTTT

v_call: TRBV29-1
j_call: TRBJ2-7
cdr3_length: 13
d_call: TRBD1
clone_size: .
cdr3_aa: CSVMTGGRSEQYF
cdr3_nt: TGCAGCGTTATGACAGGGGGCCGCTCCGAGCAGTACTTC

v_call: TRBV6-2/TRBV6-3
j_call: TRBJ1-5
cdr3_length: 19
d_call: .
clone_size: .
cdr3_aa: CASSYTEGLHGYSNQPQHF
cdr3_nt: TGTGCCAGCAGTTACACGGAGGGACTCCATGGATATAGCAATCAGCCCCAGCATTTT

v_call: TRBV5-5
j_call: TRBJ2-7
cdr3_length: 15
d_call: TRBD1
clone_size: .
cdr3_aa: CASSLVAGGLYEQYF
cdr3_nt: TGTGCCAGCAGCTTGGTGGCAGGGGGCTTATACGAGCAGTACTTC

v_call: TRBV4-1
j_call: TRBJ1-1
cdr3_length: 19
d_call: TRBD1
clone_size: few
cdr3_aa: CASSHQIQGAFGVNTEAFF
cdr3_nt: TGCGCCAGCAGCCATCAGATACAGGGGGCATTTGGAGTGAACACTGAAGCTTTCTTT

v_call: TRBV5-4
j_call: TRBJ1-2
cdr3_length: 13
d_call: TRBD1
clone_size: once
cdr3_aa: CASSLDRGRGYTF
cdr3_nt: TGTGCCAGCAGCTTAGACAGGGGGCGTGGCTACACCTTC

v_call: TRBV10-1
j_call: TRBJ1-6
cdr3_length: 14
d_call: .
clone_size: once
cdr3_aa: CASSEEQGISPLHF
cdr3_nt: TGCGCCAGCAGTGAGGAGCAGGGAATATCGCCCCTCCACTTT

v_call: TRBV2
j_call: TRBJ2-2
cdr3_length: 15
d_call: .
clone_size: .
cdr3_aa: CASKVGVGNTGELFF
cdr3_nt: TGTGCCAGCAAGGTGGGAGTGGGGAACACCGGGGAGCTGTTTTTT

v_call: TRBV6-2/TRBV6-3
j_call: TRBJ1-5
cdr3_length: 15
d_call: .
clone_size: .
cdr3_aa: CASSWGGSGNQPQHF
cdr3_nt: TGTGCCAGCAGTTGGGGGGGTTCGGGCAATCAGCCCCAGCATTTT

v_call: TRBV6-5
j_call: TRBJ1-6
cdr3_length: 16
d_call: .
clone_size: few
cdr3_aa: CASSYQQGSYNSPLHF
cdr3_nt: TGTGCCAGCAGTTACCAGCAGGGTTCCTATAATTCACCCCTCCACTTT

v_call: TRBV9
j_call: TRBJ2-2
cdr3_length: 13
d_call: .
clone_size: .
cdr3_aa: CASSTSPGGELFF
cdr3_nt: TGTGCCAGCAGCACCAGTCCAGGAGGGGAGCTGTTTTTT

v_call: TRBV5-6
j_call: TRBJ2-2
cdr3_length: 17
d_call: .
clone_size: .
cdr3_aa: CASSLWDGQPYTGELFF
cdr3_nt: TGTGCCAGCAGCCTATGGGATGGACAGCCTTACACCGGGGAGCTGTTTTTT